The sequence of this T cell receptor (beta chain) was determined in a study of T cells in localized non-small cell lung cancer. There are 16 residues in the CDR3. Germline V lookup: CDR1 SGHNT, CDR2 YYREEE (reference sequence). The V and J ends lost 4 bases and 4 bases respectively, with 18 bases between them. Profiling relied on immunoSEQ multiplex PCR, and the TCRdb table lists in-frame clones only, not all of them. The sample shows 30,000 to 45,000 clones, approximately 90% of them seen only once. This rearrangement joins TRBV5-4 to TRBJ2-1; D is unresolved. The sequencing here drew on peripheral blood, taken before any cancer treatment. This receptor was taken from a woman aged 40 to 75 with stage I lung adenocarcinoma. The chain's CDR3 is CASSHRNFYLYNEQFF. In nucleotides, the CDR3 is TGTGCCAGCAGCCACCGGAACTTCTACTTATACAATGAGCAGTTCTTC.